A single T cell receptor beta chain is shown here with its context. Selection for sequencing was limited to patients who had shown CD8+CD57+ cell expansion by flow cytometry. Genomic DNA provided the template from which TCR beta VDJ and CDR3 profiles were obtained. TCRdb used MiXCR to reprocess the reads, holding one entry per CDR3 protein. This sample has under 350,000 distinct CDR3 sequences, with 45% to 65% found just once. The ends were cut back, 3 bases at V and 2 bases at J, with 17 bases in the middle. This CDR3 contains 16 residues. Germline V CDR1 and CDR2: ENHRY, SYGVKD. This entry belongs to a study of CD8+CD57+ T cells in acquired aplastic anemia.

The chain combines TRBV10-3 with TRBJ2-7, with TRBD2 as a possible D gene (5 bases). The sample consisted of sorted CD4+, CD8+, or CD8+CD57+ T cells (not recorded which) from PBMCs. This sequence was found in a human donor with aplastic anemia. Written as DNA, the CDR3 is TGTGCCATCAGTGACAACTTAGCGAGAGGTCCCTACGAGCAGTACTTC. Its translation is CAISDNLARGPYEQYF.